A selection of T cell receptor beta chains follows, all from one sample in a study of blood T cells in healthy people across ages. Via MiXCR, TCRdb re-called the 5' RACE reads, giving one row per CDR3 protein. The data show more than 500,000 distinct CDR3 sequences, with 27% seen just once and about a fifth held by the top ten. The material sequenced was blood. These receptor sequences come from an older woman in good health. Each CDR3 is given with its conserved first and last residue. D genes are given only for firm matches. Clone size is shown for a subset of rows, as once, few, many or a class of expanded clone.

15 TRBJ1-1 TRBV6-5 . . CASSYSNSVGTEAFF TGTGCCAGCAGTTACTCGAACTCGGTGGGCACTGAAGCTTTCTTT
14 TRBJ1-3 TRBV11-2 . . CASSLIGSGNTIYF TGTGCCAGCAGCTTAATTGGTTCTGGAAACACCATATATTTT
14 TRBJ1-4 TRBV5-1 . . CASRLGSLGEKLFF TGCGCCAGCAGACTGGGATCCTTAGGAGAAAAACTGTTTTTT
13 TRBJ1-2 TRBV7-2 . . CASSLASGFGYTF TGTGCCAGCAGCTTAGCGTCAGGGTTTGGCTACACCTTC
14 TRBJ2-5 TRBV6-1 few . CASSEDGGEETQYF TGTGCCAGCAGTGAAGATGGAGGTGAAGAGACCCAGTACTTC
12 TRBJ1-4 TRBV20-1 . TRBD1 CSATQGNEKLFF TGCAGTGCTACACAGGGGAACGAAAAACTGTTTTTT
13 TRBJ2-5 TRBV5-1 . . CASSLMEQETQYF TGCGCCAGCAGCTTAATGGAGCAAGAGACCCAGTACTTC
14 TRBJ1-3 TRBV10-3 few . CATYGGSSGNTIYF TGTGCCACCTATGGCGGCAGCTCTGGAAACACCATATATTTT
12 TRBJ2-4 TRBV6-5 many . CASSSGPVSLWF TGTGCCAGCAGTTCGGGGCCTGTGTCCCTATGGTTC
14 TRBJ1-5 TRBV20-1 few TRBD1 CSARGQGHNQPQHF TGCAGTGCTAGAGGACAGGGGCATAATCAGCCCCAGCATTTT
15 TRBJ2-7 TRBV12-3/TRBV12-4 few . CASGDSSASAYEQYF TGTGCCAGCGGCGATTCGTCCGCTAGCGCATACGAGCAGTACTTC
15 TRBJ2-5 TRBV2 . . CASSELGGIQETQYF TGTGCCAGCAGTGAACTGGGGGGAATACAAGAGACCCAGTACTTC
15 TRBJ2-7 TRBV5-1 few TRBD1 CASSFWQGANYEQYF TGCGCCAGCAGCTTCTGGCAGGGGGCGAACTACGAGCAGTACTTC
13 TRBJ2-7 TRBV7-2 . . CASSQDGSYEQYF TGTGCCAGCAGCCAGGACGGGTCCTACGAGCAGTACTTC
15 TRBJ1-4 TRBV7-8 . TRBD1 CASSSNRGPNEKLFF TGTGCCAGCAGCTCAAACAGGGGCCCTAATGAAAAACTGTTTTTT
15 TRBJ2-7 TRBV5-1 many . CASSLVGGSRYEQYF TGCGCCAGCAGCTTGGTTGGGGGTTCAAGGTACGAGCAGTACTTC
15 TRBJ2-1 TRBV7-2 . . CASSLGRTSYNEQFF TGTGCCAGCAGCTTAGGGCGGACTTCCTACAATGAGCAGTTCTTC
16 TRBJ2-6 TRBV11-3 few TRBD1 CASSSAGGSGANVLTF TGTGCCAGCAGCTCCGCAGGGGGCTCTGGGGCCAACGTCCTGACTTTC
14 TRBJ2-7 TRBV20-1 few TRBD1 CSARDIGQGYEQYF TGCAGTGCTAGAGATATAGGACAGGGGTACGAGCAGTACTTC
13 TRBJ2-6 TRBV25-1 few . CASTGSGANVLTF TGTGCCAGCACCGGGTCTGGGGCCAACGTCCTGACTTTC
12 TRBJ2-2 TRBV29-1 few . CSVEDLARELFF TGCAGCGTTGAAGATCTTGCCAGGGAGCTGTTTTTT
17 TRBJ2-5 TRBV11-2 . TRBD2 CASSLTVPTSGQETQYF TGTGCCAGCAGCTTAACTGTACCGACTAGCGGACAAGAGACCCAGTACTTC
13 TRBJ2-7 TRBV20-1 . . CSTNHPSQYEQYF TGCAGTACAAACCACCCCTCGCAATACGAGCAGTACTTC
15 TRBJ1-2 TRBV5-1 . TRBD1 CASSSGTAKAYGYTF TGCGCCAGCAGCTCCGGGACAGCCAAGGCCTATGGCTACACCTTC
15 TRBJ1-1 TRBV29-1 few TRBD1 CSVVAGGASGTEAFF TGCAGCGTTGTTGCAGGGGGCGCCTCCGGCACTGAAGCTTTCTTT
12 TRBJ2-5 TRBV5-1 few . CATSDLITERFF TGCGCCACTTCGGACCTGATCACTGAGCGGTTCTTC
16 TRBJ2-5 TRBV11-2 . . CASSLAARTGTGTQYF TGTGCCAGCAGCTTAGCGGCTCGGACGGGAACGGGGACCCAGTACTTC
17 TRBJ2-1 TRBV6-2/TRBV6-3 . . CASNLWGRGSSYNEQFF TGTGCCAGCAATCTATGGGGGAGGGGGAGCTCCTACAATGAGCAGTTCTTC
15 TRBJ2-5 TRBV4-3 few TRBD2 CASSAEAGGRVTQYF TGCGCCAGCAGCGCCGAAGCGGGGGGGAGAGTGACCCAGTACTTC
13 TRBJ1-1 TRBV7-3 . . CASSFRSSTEAFF TGTGCCAGCAGCTTTAGGAGTTCCACTGAAGCTTTCTTT
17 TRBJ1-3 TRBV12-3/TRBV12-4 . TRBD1 CASSLQGQAVSGNTIYF TGTGCCAGCAGTTTACAGGGACAGGCCGTCTCTGGAAACACCATATATTTT